This T cell receptor beta chain was identified in a study of CD8+ T cells in alopecia areata. For the study at large: Patients in the treated group were given tofacitinib by mouth, 5 to 10 mg twice a day. General study points: Affected lesional scalp, above all in alopecia totalis/universalis, was more clonal than normal scalp.

Lesional scalp tissue (obtained by punch biopsy) and peripheral blood were collected from alopecia areata patients. A word on this clone: Its antigen is unidentified. At one of its ends the junction is not consistent with the germline gene, which may arise from a read error.

In each case, RNA was isolated and then reverse transcribed into cDNA as the sequencing template. Produced via immunoSEQ multiplex PCR; TCRdb's table is partial and in-frame only. The sample records some 5,000 clones, approximately 60% being singletons. This CDR3 region has 14 residues. Germline CDR1 is SGHVS and CDR2 is FNYEAQ. The sequencing here drew on skin, taken at week 0. The chain combines TRBV7-6 with TRBJ2-3; D is possibly TRBD1 (5 bases). The origin of this receptor is a human donor with alopecia areata. CDR3 protein: CASSLGWSTGTQYF. As DNA, the CDR3 is TGTGCCAGCAGCTTAGGATGGAGCACAGGTACGCAGTATTTT.